This paragraph reports one TCR beta chain. The antigen remains undetermined. Incorporated into the TCR beta cDNA libraries were unique molecular identifiers, which served to reduce PCR and sequencing biases. TCRdb called the PCR reads again in MiXCR, with one record for every CDR3 protein. The sample includes hundreds of thousands of distinct CDR3 sequences, 59% of them seen just once. The CDR3 length is 13 residues. Germline assignment: CDR1 SQVTM and CDR2 ANQGSEA. Trimming at V came to 6 bases and at J to 5 bases, leaving 9 bases not matched to a gene. The sample originates from a study of post-analysis software for immune sequencing data. The study, taken as a whole, reports: There were a few TRBV segments more frequent in patients than controls, and TRBV5-6, TRBV5-1 and TRBV20-1 were among them.

This sequence originates from a girl aged 2 to 9 with multiple sclerosis. Sequencing was carried out using blood. V usage is TRBV29-1 and J usage is TRBJ1-1; TRBD1 agrees at 7 bases. CDR3 in amino acids: CSVDGQEGTEAFF. CDR3 DNA sequence: TGCAGCGTCGACGGACAGGAGGGAACTGAAGCTTTCTTT.